These 26 T cell receptor beta chains came from one sample sequenced in a study of CD8 T cells in ankylosing spondylitis. TCRdb re-derived calls from the 5' RACE reads in MiXCR, one entry per CDR3 protein. The sample records around 7,000 distinct CDR3 sequences, roughly 2.8% being singletons. The source material was blood, either unsorted or a sorted T cell fraction (not recorded which). These receptors were collected from a female donor with ankylosing spondylitis or in good health (not recorded which).

This clonotype is medium-sized within its sample. This rearrangement joins TRBV9 to TRBJ2-7, with 11 bases lining up with TRBD2. The CDR3 runs 17 residues. Germline-derived CDR1 and CDR2 are SGDLS and YYNGEE. With V trimmed by 0 bases and J by 4 bases, 9 bases remained unmatched. The CDR3 nucleotides are TGTGCCAGCAGCGTAGGAGGGGGGACTAGCGGCTCATACGAGCAGTACTTC. Protein product: CASSVGGGTSGSYEQYF.

This clonotype was observed many times. This chain connects TRBV9 to TRBJ2-7; the D gene is possibly TRBD1 (6 bases). The CDR3 has 14 amino acids. Per the germline V gene, CDR1 is SGDLS and CDR2 is YYNGEE. Trimming took 3 bases from V and 7 from J, leaving 17 bases between them. In DNA, the CDR3 is TGTGCCAGCAGCGCCACCCCACAGGGTTATGAGCAGTACTTC. Residues: CASSATPQGYEQYF.

This clonotype was recorded many times. This chain uses TRBV9 with TRBJ2-7; D is possibly TRBD1 (6 bases). This CDR3 region has 17 residues. Trimming left V 3 bases short and J 2 bases short, with 21 bases between. The V gene's germline CDR1 is SGDLS and CDR2 YYNGEE. CDR3 DNA sequence: TGTGCCAGCAGCGCGGGAAGTGGACAGTCCTTTACCTACGAGCAGTACTTC. As protein: CASSAGSGQSFTYEQYF.

In this sample, this clonotype turned up many times. The CDR3 sequence is CASSVEAGTEKLFF. The CDR3 DNA follows: TGTGCCAGCAGCGTAGAGGCAGGGACTGAAAAACTGTTTTTT. The chain carries TRBV9 and TRBJ1-4; TRBD1 might be the D (5 bases). This CDR3 is built from 14 residues. V was pared by 0 bases and J by 7 bases, with 10 bases between. CDR1 and CDR2 (germline): SGDLS, YYNGEE.

This clonotype was detected many times. The J gene is TRBJ2-3, the V gene TRBV9; weak D call: TRBD2 (5 bases). The CDR3 extends over 15 amino acids. Germline V gives CDR1 SGDLS, CDR2 YYNGEE. Trimming shortened V by 3 bases and J by 2 bases, and 13 bases separated the two germline ends. Here the CDR3 reads CASSEGGGLTDTQYF. CDR3 DNA sequence: TGTGCCAGCAGCGAAGGAGGCGGACTCACAGATACGCAGTATTTT.

Sample share makes this clonotype medium-sized. V and J are TRBV9 and TRBJ2-3, with 10 bases aligning to TRBD2. Germline values: CDR1 SGDLS, CDR2 YYNGEE. J was trimmed by 6 bases and V by 0 bases; bases with no gene match: 7. This CDR3 has 16 residues. The CDR3 is CASSVELAGEGDTQYF. The CDR3, as DNA: TGTGCCAGCAGCGTAGAGCTAGCGGGAGAGGGGGATACGCAGTATTTT.

This clonotype occurred many times. The genes are TRBV9 and TRBJ1-2; D is uncertain. Trimming took 0 bases from V and 3 from J, leaving 12 bases between them. This CDR3 contains 15 residues. From germline, CDR1 is SGDLS and CDR2 YYNGEE. The CDR3 loop is CASSVGVTGDYGYTF. CDR3 nucleotide sequence: TGTGCCAGCAGCGTAGGCGTCACGGGCGACTATGGCTACACCTTC.

This clonotype has ten or more counts. The chain has TRBV9 and TRBJ1-5; D is undetermined. The length of the CDR3 is 14 residues. Trimming pared 3 bases from V and 4 bases from J, leaving 11 bases between. Germline-derived CDR1 and CDR2 are SGDLS and YYNGEE. The DNA of the CDR3 is TGTGCCAGCAGCGCGACCCCCTCGAATCAGCCCCAGCATTTT. The encoded protein is CASSATPSNQPQHF.

This clonotype showed up many times. The genes are TRBV9 and TRBJ2-1; 16 positions match TRBD2. Germline trimming cut 3 bases from V and 8 bases from J; bases unmatched to any gene: 5. This CDR3 is 16 amino acids long. Germline CDR1 and CDR2: SGDLS and YYNGEE. CDR3 nucleotide sequence: TGTGCCAGCAGCGGGGGGACTAGCGGGAGGGAGTATGAGCAGTTCTTC. Translation gives CASSGGTSGREYEQFF.

This clonotype was seen many times. The V call is TRBV9, the J call TRBJ1-3; D remains unclear. The CDR3 spans 15 residues. Germline assignment: CDR1 SGDLS and CDR2 YYNGEE. Trimming cost V 0 bases and J 2 bases, with 9 bases left between them. CDR3 DNA: TGTGCCAGCAGCGTAGGGGATTTTGCTGGAAACACCATATATTTT. Protein: CASSVGDFAGNTIYF.

In its sample, this clonotype is medium-sized. V usage is TRBV9 and J usage is TRBJ2-3, with TRBD2 matching 9 bases. In germline, CDR1 is SGDLS, CDR2 YYNGEE. This CDR3 contains 17 residues. V was pared by 4 bases and J by 2 bases, with 11 bases of the junction left unmatched. This chain's CDR3 is CASSSRPPSGNTDTQYF. The CDR3 nucleotides are TGTGCCAGCAGCTCTAGACCCCCTAGCGGGAACACAGATACGCAGTATTTT.

This clonotype has at least ten counts. J is TRBJ2-5 and V is TRBV9; TRBD2 aligns across 7 bases. The CDR3 covers 15 residues. The ends lost 3 bases at V and 4 bases at J; junction bases unmatched: 9. From germline, CDR1 is SGDLS and CDR2 YYNGEE. The CDR3, as DNA: TGTGCCAGCAGCGCCTGGGGGGGTCCGCGAGAGACCCAGTACTTC. It translates to CASSAWGGPRETQYF.

This clonotype qualifies as medium-sized. The chain recombines TRBV9 with TRBJ2-7; 11 nucleotides align to TRBD2. Germline CDR1 reads SGDLS; CDR2 reads YYNGEE. The trim removed 0 bases at V and 1 base at J, leaving 3 bases unmatched. The length of the CDR3 is 16 residues. The CDR3 sequence is CASSVAGTSGSYEQYF. The CDR3 DNA is TGTGCCAGCAGCGTAGCTGGGACTAGCGGATCCTACGAGCAGTACTTC.

This clonotype was detected many times. The CDR3 reads CASSALPGRNTEAFF. CDR3 nucleotide sequence: TGTGCCAGCAGCGCCCTCCCGGGCAGGAACACTGAAGCTTTCTTT. V usage is TRBV9 and J usage is TRBJ1-1; no clear D gene. The ends were cut back, 3 bases at V and 1 base at J, with 13 bases in the middle. This CDR3 has 15 residues. Germline values: CDR1 SGDLS, CDR2 YYNGEE.

This clonotype came up many times. The chain employs TRBV9 and TRBJ1-1; D is unclear. The germline V gene has CDR1 SGDLS and CDR2 YYNGEE. Trimming stripped 3 bases from V and 4 bases from J, with 7 bases between. The CDR3 length is 12 residues. CDR3 DNA sequence: TGTGCCAGCAGCGCGTCGAGCACTGAAGCTTTCTTT. This translates into CASSASSTEAFF.

This clonotype counts as medium-sized. The chain recombines TRBV9 with TRBJ2-5; the D is unclear. Between the trimmed V and J ends, which lost 0 bases and 5 bases, there was a span of 14 bases. The CDR3 sequence is 15 residues long. Germline V gives CDR1 SGDLS, CDR2 YYNGEE. CDR3 DNA sequence: TGTGCCAGCAGCGTAGGTATTAGCACCGTGGAGACCCAGTACTTC. It is translated as CASSVGISTVETQYF.

This clonotype appeared many times. The J gene is TRBJ2-1, the V gene TRBV9, with 7 bases matching TRBD2. Trimming at V came to 0 bases and at J to 6 bases, leaving 9 bases not matched to a gene. The CDR3 spans 16 residues. The germline gives CDR1 SGDLS, CDR2 YYNGEE. CDR3 region: CASSVAERGWGNEQFF. Here the CDR3 DNA reads TGTGCCAGCAGCGTAGCTGAGCGGGGATGGGGCAATGAGCAGTTCTTC.

In its sample, this clonotype was seen many times. This chain joins TRBV9 and TRBJ2-3; D possibly matches TRBD1 or TRBD2 (6 bases each). The CDR3 covers 21 residues. The germline V and J ends were trimmed by 0 bases and 4 bases, with 30 bases remaining between them. CDR1 and CDR2 (germline): SGDLS, YYNGEE. This CDR3 reads CASSVGLPGGSNPRDPDTQYF. Written as DNA, the CDR3 is TGTGCCAGCAGCGTAGGTCTCCCCGGGGGCAGTAATCCCCGCGACCCAGATACGCAGTATTTT.

This clonotype was found many times. The gene calls are TRBV9 and TRBJ1-1, with 7 nucleotides matching TRBD1. From germline, CDR1 is SGDLS and CDR2 YYNGEE. V dropped 7 bases and J dropped 2; count of bases not matched to a gene: 17. The CDR3 contains 17 residues. In nucleotides, the CDR3 is TGTGCCAGCTCCCTAGGCCTTGTCGGGACAGTTAACACTGAAGCTTTCTTT. This sequence encodes CASSLGLVGTVNTEAFF.

In this sample, this clonotype turned up many times. The J gene is TRBJ2-3, the V gene TRBV9; tentative D call: TRBD2 (6 bases). Trimming left V 3 bases short and J 4 bases short, with 18 bases between. This CDR3 spans 16 amino acids. CDR1 SGDLS and CDR2 YYNGEE come from the germline V gene. This CDR3 reads CASSGSSGGEADTQYF. CDR3 coding DNA: TGTGCCAGCAGCGGCAGCAGTGGCGGGGAGGCAGATACGCAGTATTTT. The entire variable domain, with the rest obtained from reference TRBV9 and TRBJ2-3, is as follows: DSGVTQTPKHLITATGQRVTLRCSPRSGDLSVYWYQQSLDQGLQFLIQYYNGEERAKGNILERFSAQQFPDLHSELNLSSLELGDSALYFCASSGSSGGEADTQYFGPGTRLTVL.

By sample fraction, this clonotype is medium-sized (0.01 to 0.1%). CDR3 protein: CASSVDGRGSYEQYF. The CDR3 DNA reads as TGTGCCAGCAGCGTAGACGGGAGGGGTTCCTACGAGCAGTACTTC. The rearrangement links TRBV9 to TRBJ2-7, with 8 bases identical to TRBD2. This CDR3 region has 15 residues. The germline V gene has CDR1 SGDLS and CDR2 YYNGEE. The V and J ends lost 0 bases and 1 base, in that order; junction bases with no gene match: 3.

This clonotype was observed at least ten times. The V gene is TRBV9, the J gene TRBJ1-2, with 7 bases aligning to TRBD1. Per the germline V gene, CDR1 is SGDLS and CDR2 is YYNGEE. This CDR3 comprises 17 residues. The V segment lost 3 bases and the J segment 5 bases; nucleotides outside the gene matches: 16. The CDR3 DNA sequence: TGTGCCAGCAGCGACAACGCCCGTTCCGGGACAGTATATGGCTACACCTTC. The encoded protein is CASSDNARSGTVYGYTF.

The sample holds many counts of this clonotype. V and J are TRBV9 and TRBJ1-1; 9 bases match TRBD1. The junction had 6 bases not matched to a gene; V was cut back by 3 bases and J by 3 bases. The CDR3 contains 15 residues. CDR1 is SGDLS and CDR2 is YYNGEE in the germline V gene. CDR3 nucleotide sequence: TGTGCCAGCAGCGCACAACAGGGGGCTGACACTGAAGCTTTCTTT. Residues: CASSAQQGADTEAFF.

Judged by abundance, this clonotype is medium-sized. This rearrangement joins TRBV9 to TRBJ2-3; unclear D gene. The germline CDR1 and CDR2 sequences are SGDLS and YYNGEE. The CDR3 has 16 residues. V was cut by 0 bases and J by 2 bases, with 13 bases left in between. CDR3 amino acids: CASSVDRTWNTDTQYF. The CDR3 DNA sequence: TGTGCCAGCAGCGTAGACCGGACCTGGAACACAGATACGCAGTATTTT.

By frequency in the sample, this clonotype is medium-sized. The chain is built from TRBV9 and TRBJ2-5; 11 nucleotides line up with TRBD2. V shed 0 bases, J shed 3 bases, and the junction held 1 base outside the gene matches. Germline V gives CDR1 SGDLS, CDR2 YYNGEE. The CDR3 sequence is 15 residues long. The CDR3 nucleotides are TGTGCCAGCAGCGTAGCGGGACTAGCGGAAGAGACCCAGTACTTC. This translates into CASSVAGLAEETQYF.

This clonotype appeared many times. The chain combines TRBV9 with TRBJ1-2, with no clear D. The CDR3 spans 11 residues. V was trimmed by 7 bases and J by 8 bases, leaving 12 bases between them. Germline V gene data show CDR1 as SGDLS and CDR2 as YYNGEE. CDR3 DNA sequence: TGTGCCAGCGGGGAGGCTGAGGGCTACACCTTC. Translated: CASGEAEGYTF.